What follows describes a single T cell receptor (beta chain). The entry originates in a study of blood T cell repertoires in COVID-19. In the study overall: From the United States, Italy and Spain came samples of acute and convalescent COVID-19.

As originally analysed: The authors estimated nucleated cell counts from reference gene primer amplification. Measured with immunoSEQ multiplex PCR; TCRdb has only the in-frame clones, and not every one. V, J and clone size derive from that table, while D and trimming were established from the DNA sequence. The table has about 53,000 clones, just under 90% seen once; the top ten hold under 4.5%. Germline CDR1 SNHLY, CDR2 FYNNEI. This CDR3 contains 14 residues. Trimming took 5 bases from V and 2 from J, leaving 13 bases between them. The chain couples TRBV2 to TRBJ2-7, with D perhaps matching TRBD1 (6 bases). This receptor was identified in a man aged 45 to 65 with acute or convalescent COVID-19. The sequencing input was peripheral blood. The CDR3 sequence: CASSSDRWPYEQYF. The CDR3 DNA sequence: TGTGCCAGCAGTTCTGACAGGTGGCCCTACGAGCAGTACTTC.